The 26 T cell receptor beta chains below were found in one sample sequenced in a study of identical twins. TCRdb reprocessed the 5' RACE reads via MiXCR and lists one record per CDR3 protein. This table holds about 240,000 distinct CDR3 sequences, roughly 13% found once. The sample was also linked to a second study, of yellow fever vaccine responses in identical twins.

The sample comprised memory (CD45RO+) T cells sorted from blood. These receptors originate from a woman aged 18-29 years in good health.

The V and J genes are TRBV20-1 and TRBJ2-7; D unresolved. Germline loops: CDR1 DFQATT, CDR2 SNEGSKA (reference sequence). V shed 0 bases and J shed 7 bases, with 16 bases lying between them. The CDR3 covers 14 residues. CDR3: CSARDRSLFREQYF. DNA of the CDR3: TGCAGTGCTAGAGACAGGTCCCTGTTTAGAGAGCAGTACTTC.

This clonotype has ten or more counts. V and J are TRBV2 and TRBJ2-1; 8 nucleotides line up with TRBD1. From germline, CDR1 is SNHLY and CDR2 FYNNEI. The CDR3 spans 14 residues. J gave up 4 bases and V 6 bases, and 5 bases lay outside the gene matches. The CDR3 DNA sequence: TGTGCCAGCAGAGGACAGGGAAGGTACAATGAGCAGTTCTTC. It translates to CASRGQGRYNEQFF.

CDR3 sequence (DNA): TGTGCCAGCAGCTTGTATAGCTCCTATAATTCACCCCTCCACTTT. As protein: CASSLYSSYNSPLHF. V and J are TRBV7-9 and TRBJ1-6; no reliable D call. The CDR3 is 15 amino acids. Looked up from germline, CDR1 is SEHNR and CDR2 is FQNEAQ (reference sequence). V was clipped by 3 bases and J by 0 bases, with 6 bases between them.

In its sample, this clonotype was seen a few times. The chain combines TRBV29-1 with TRBJ1-1; D is perhaps TRBD1 (5 bases). Germline V gives CDR1 SQVTM, CDR2 ANQGSEA. The germline V and J ends were trimmed by 5 bases and 10 bases, with 23 bases remaining between them. The CDR3 totals 14 residues. Here the CDR3 DNA reads TGCAGCGTTACTCAAGCCGGGACCCCCGTAGGAGCTTTCTTT. This codes for CSVTQAGTPVGAFF.

There are a few counts of this clonotype. The rearrangement joins TRBV28 to TRBJ2-5; possible D gene TRBD1, 5 bases. CDR3 length equals 16 residues. Trimming left V 4 bases short and J 4 bases short, with 19 bases between. Per germline, CDR1 MDHEN and CDR2 SYDVKM. In DNA, the CDR3 is TGTGCCAGCAGTTCCAACCAGGGTGGAATCTTAGAGACCCAGTACTTC. This encodes CASSSNQGGILETQYF.

V gene TRBV5-4 combines with J gene TRBJ2-1; D possibly matches TRBD1 or TRBD2 (5 bases each). The germline V gene encodes CDR1 SGHNT and CDR2 YYREEE (reference sequence). CDR3 length: 15 residues. V was trimmed by 3 bases and J by 7 bases, leaving 17 bases between them. DNA for the CDR3: TGTGCCAGCAGCTCAGACGGGGCGCCGGGGAATGAGCAGTTCTTC. The encoded protein is CASSSDGAPGNEQFF.

J is TRBJ1-1 and V is TRBV3-1; 10 nucleotides agree with TRBD1. This CDR3 spans 19 amino acids. The ends lost 0 bases at V and 0 bases at J; junction bases unmatched: 10. Looked up from germline, CDR1 is LGHDT and CDR2 is YNNKEL (reference sequence). DNA of the CDR3: TGTGCCAGCAGCCAAGACCTTCCGGGACAGGGGATTATGAACACTGAAGCTTTCTTT. Translated: CASSQDLPGQGIMNTEAFF.

The sample holds a few counts of this clonotype. The V call is TRBV28, the J call TRBJ2-1, with 14 bases that match TRBD2. The CDR3 length is 16 residues. Germline CDR1 is MDHEN and CDR2 is SYDVKM. V gave up 5 bases and J gave up 9 bases; unmatched junction bases: 9. CDR3 loop: CASSTAGLAGVGEQFF. The CDR3 DNA reads as TGTGCCAGCAGTACCGCGGGACTAGCGGGAGTAGGTGAGCAGTTCTTC. Full variable domain (outside the CDR3, taken from reference TRBV28 and TRBJ2-1): DVKVTQSSRYLVKRTGEKVFLECVQDMDHENMFWYRQDPGLGLRLIYFSYDVKMKEKGDIPEGYSVSREKKERFSLILESASTNQTSMYLCASSTAGLAGVGEQFFGPGTRLTVL.

This clonotype was counted ten times or more. The chain links TRBV12-3 or TRBV12-4 to TRBJ1-1, with D possibly matching TRBD1 (5 bases). The CDR3 loop spans 16 amino acids. V lost 6 bases and J lost 0, with 17 bases in between. The CDR3 spells CASSRPRESVNTEAFF. CDR3 in DNA: TGTGCCAGCAGCCGGCCCAGGGAATCGGTGAACACTGAAGCTTTCTTT.

The V call is TRBV2, the J call TRBJ1-2; tentative D call: TRBD1 (5 bases). CDR3 length equals 13 residues. Germline V CDR1 and CDR2: SNHLY, FYNNEI. Trimming took 4 bases from V and 7 from J, leaving 13 bases between them. The CDR3 region is CASSAGPGGGYTF. CDR3 nucleotide sequence: TGTGCCAGCAGTGCAGGGCCCGGGGGTGGCTACACCTTC.

This clonotype has more than one count but fewer than ten. CDR3 sequence (DNA): TGTGCCAGCAGCCCATTACGGGGGGGCTGGACTGGAAACACCATATATTTT. It translates to CASSPLRGGWTGNTIYF. This sequence joins TRBV7-6 and TRBJ1-3, with D perhaps TRBD1 (6 bases). From germline, CDR1 is SGHVS and CDR2 FNYEAQ. Trimming took 5 bases from V and 2 from J, leaving 19 bases between them. This CDR3 region has 17 residues.

J is TRBJ2-3 and V is TRBV20-1, with 13 bases identical to TRBD2. V was clipped by 2 bases and J by 4 bases; unmatched bases: 9. Germline V gene data show CDR1 as DFQATT and CDR2 as SNEGSKA (reference sequence). CDR3 length equals 17 residues. The CDR3 reads CSARSTTSGGAADTQYF. CDR3 DNA sequence: TGCAGTGCTAGATCGACCACTAGCGGGGGGGCAGCAGATACGCAGTATTTT.

This clonotype was detected a few times. The chain has TRBV20-1 and TRBJ2-1; 10 nucleotides line up with TRBD1. The CDR3 totals 14 residues. V dropped 4 bases and J dropped 9; count of bases not matched to a gene: 9. CDR1 and CDR2 from the germline V gene are DFQATT and SNEGSKA (reference sequence). CDR3 sequence: CSATTGTGASEQFF. In DNA form, the CDR3 reads TGCAGTGCTACTACCGGGACAGGGGCTTCTGAGCAGTTCTTC.

This clonotype was counted many times. This sequence joins TRBV6-4 and TRBJ2-3; D is uncertain. The CDR3 sequence is 14 residues long. Trimming pared 3 bases from V and 0 bases from J, leaving 7 bases between. Germline V lookup: CDR1 MRHNA, CDR2 SNTAGT. CDR3: CASSEMPSTDTQYF. CDR3 sequence (DNA): TGTGCCAGCAGTGAGATGCCAAGCACAGATACGCAGTATTTT.

This clonotype was counted ten times or more. The gene calls are TRBV10-1 and TRBJ2-1; no clear D. Germline assignment: CDR1 WNHNN and CDR2 SYGVQD (reference sequence). The CDR3 spans 12 residues. Trimming left V 4 bases short and J 4 bases short, with 5 bases between. In DNA, the CDR3 is TGCGCCAGCAGTGTCGGGTACAATGAGCAGTTCTTC. Its translation: CASSVGYNEQFF.

The genes are TRBV2 and TRBJ2-2, with D perhaps matching TRBD2 (6 bases). The CDR3 extends over 12 amino acids. Trimming took off 0 bases at V and 12 bases at J, with 8 bases between the two ends. Germline values: CDR1 SNHLY, CDR2 FYNNEI. This CDR3 reads CASSEAGGQLFF. In DNA form, the CDR3 reads TGTGCCAGCAGTGAAGCTGGAGGGCAGCTGTTTTTT.

This clonotype was seen only a few times. The junction departs from germline at one end; a sequencing error may be responsible. This sequence joins TRBV12-3 or TRBV12-4 and TRBJ1-5, with 7 bases matching TRBD1. The CDR3 extends over 16 amino acids. CDR3 nucleotide sequence: TGTGCCAGCAGATTAGGTGGGACAGACCTCAATCAGCCCCAGCATTTT. This codes for CASRLGGTDLNQPQHF.

This clonotype has a count of ten or more. The rearrangement joins TRBV4-2 to TRBJ2-5, with D perhaps being TRBD1 or TRBD2 (5 bases each). CDR1 LGHNA and CDR2 YNFKEQ come from the germline V gene. The CDR3 runs to 15 residues. Trimming cost V 4 bases and J 5 bases, with 17 bases left between them. The CDR3 sequence is CASSLSVGTRETQYF. The CDR3 DNA sequence: TGTGCCAGCAGCCTATCGGTAGGGACGAGGGAGACCCAGTACTTC.

V gene TRBV5-1 combines with J gene TRBJ2-7, with TRBD1 identical over 8 bases. Germline V CDR1 and CDR2: SGHRS, YFSETQ. The CDR3 totals 15 residues. The trim removed 4 bases at V and 6 bases at J, leaving 12 bases unmatched. Written as DNA, the CDR3 is TGCGCCAGCAGCCCAGGAACAGGGGGAGACCGCGAGCAGTACTTC. Its translation: CASSPGTGGDREQYF. Supplemented by reference TRBV5-1 and TRBJ2-7, the full variable domain reads KAGVTQTPRYLIKTRGQQVTLSCSPISGHRSVSWYQQTPGQGLQFLFEYFSETQRNKGNFPGRFSGRQFSNSRSEMNVSTLELGDSALYLCASSPGTGGDREQYFGPGTRLTVT.

The chain links TRBV19 to TRBJ2-1; TRBD2 agrees at 9 bases. The CDR3 totals 15 residues. J lost 3 bases, V lost 7 bases, and 7 bases had no gene match. Germline V gene sequence: CDR1 LNHDA, CDR2 SQIVND (reference sequence). Written as DNA, the CDR3 is TGTGCCAGTAACAGCGGGAGGAATATCTACAATGAGCAGTTCTTC. Protein sequence: CASNSGRNIYNEQFF.

This clonotype was seen only a few times. This sequence joins TRBV28 and TRBJ1-2; D unclear. Germline V lookup: CDR1 MDHEN, CDR2 SYDVKM. Trimming left V 5 bases short and J 4 bases short, with 8 bases between. The length of the CDR3 is 12 residues. CDR3 sequence reads: CASSGFSYGYTF. The CDR3 coding sequence is TGTGCCAGCAGTGGGTTCAGCTATGGCTACACCTTC.

This clonotype was observed a single time. The CDR3 DNA reads as TGTGCCAGCAGTAGACGCGGGGGAGAGAGCATTCAGTACTTC. It codes for CASSRRGGESIQYF. J is TRBJ2-4 and V is TRBV14; 7 bases line up with TRBD2. With 6 bases clipped from V and 9 bases from J, the junction kept 11 bases outside the gene matches. CDR1 and CDR2 from the germline V gene are SGHDN and FVKESK. CDR3 size: 14 residues.

This clonotype was found many times. The chain is built from TRBV10-3 and TRBJ2-7, with 8 bases aligning to TRBD1. The CDR3 extends over 13 amino acids. Germline assignment: CDR1 ENHRY and CDR2 SYGVKD. The J segment lost 12 bases and the V segment lost 2 bases, leaving 9 bases of the junction unmatched. In nucleotides, the CDR3 is TGTGCCATCAGTGAGACCGATCGGACAGGGTTGTACTTC. Protein: CAISETDRTGLYF.

Ten or more counts support this clonotype. The genes are TRBV4-3 and TRBJ2-2; D might be TRBD2 (5 bases). The CDR3 is made up of 16 amino acids. Germline assignment: CDR1 LGHNA and CDR2 YSLEER. Deletions cut 2 bases from V and 1 base from J, with 11 bases between. CDR3 in DNA: TGCGCCAGCAGCCAAACTCCGGGGATGAACACCGGGGAGCTGTTTTTT. It yields the protein CASSQTPGMNTGELFF.

The CDR3 loop is CSARDLDRWGTGELFF. The CDR3 bases are TGCAGTGCTAGAGATCTAGATCGCTGGGGAACCGGGGAGCTGTTTTTT. The V gene is TRBV20-1, the J gene TRBJ2-2; D is ambiguous. The CDR3 covers 16 residues. Deletions cut 0 bases from V and 5 bases from J, with 16 bases between. CDR1 DFQATT and CDR2 SNEGSKA come from the germline V gene (reference sequence).

This clonotype came up many times. This sequence joins TRBV7-2 and TRBJ2-2, with D tentatively TRBD1 (6 bases). This CDR3 region has 14 residues. Germline V gene data show CDR1 as SGHTA and CDR2 as FQGNSA. Trimming shortened V by 6 bases and J by 1 base, and 9 bases separated the two germline ends. CDR3 amino acids: CASRWGQNTGELFF. Written as DNA, the CDR3 is TGTGCCAGCAGATGGGGACAGAACACCGGGGAGCTGTTTTTT.